This T cell receptor beta chain was captured by sequencing in a study of blood T cell repertoires in COVID-19. About the study: Acute and convalescent COVID-19 specimens originated in the United States, Italy and Spain. Sources were T cells, B-cell-depleted T cells, or PBMCs; the material itself was cDNA or gDNA.

The CDR3 covers 13 residues. CDR1 is MDHEN and CDR2 is SYDVKM in the germline V gene. Deletions cut 7 bases from V and 3 bases from J, with 13 bases between. Original handling: Cell counts per sample came from amplifying reference gene primers. TCRdb keeps only in-frame clones here, not all; method: immunoSEQ multiplex PCR. The DNA gave D and trimming, while V, J and clone size come from that table. The sample shows around 78,000 clones, 90% of them seen only once. This TCR was sampled from a woman in her forties or fifties in a cohort sampled during active COVID-19. V gene TRBV28 combines with J gene TRBJ2-7; D is unclear. Sequencing input: peripheral blood. CDR3 region: CASTKPHYYEQYF. CDR3 DNA sequence: TGTGCCAGCACCAAACCCCACTACTACGAGCAGTACTTC.